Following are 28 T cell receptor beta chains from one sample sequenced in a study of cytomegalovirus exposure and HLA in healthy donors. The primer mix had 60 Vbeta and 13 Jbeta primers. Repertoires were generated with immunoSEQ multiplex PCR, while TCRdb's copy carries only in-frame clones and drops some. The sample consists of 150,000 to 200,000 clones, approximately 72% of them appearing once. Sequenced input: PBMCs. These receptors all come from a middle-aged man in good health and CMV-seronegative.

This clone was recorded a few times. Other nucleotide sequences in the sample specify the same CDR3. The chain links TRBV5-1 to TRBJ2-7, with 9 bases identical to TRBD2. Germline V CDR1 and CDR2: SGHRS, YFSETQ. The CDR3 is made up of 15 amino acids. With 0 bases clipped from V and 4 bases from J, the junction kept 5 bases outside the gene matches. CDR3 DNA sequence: TGCGCCAGCAGCTTGGCTGCGGGGGGGCGTTACGAGCAGTACTTC. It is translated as CASSLAAGGRYEQYF.

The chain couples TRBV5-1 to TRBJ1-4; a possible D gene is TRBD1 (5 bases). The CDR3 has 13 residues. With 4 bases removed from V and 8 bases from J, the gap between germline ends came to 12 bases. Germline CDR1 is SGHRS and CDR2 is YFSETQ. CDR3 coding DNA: TGCGCCAGCAGCCTGACCCAGGGAGAAAAACTGTTTTTT. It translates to CASSLTQGEKLFF.

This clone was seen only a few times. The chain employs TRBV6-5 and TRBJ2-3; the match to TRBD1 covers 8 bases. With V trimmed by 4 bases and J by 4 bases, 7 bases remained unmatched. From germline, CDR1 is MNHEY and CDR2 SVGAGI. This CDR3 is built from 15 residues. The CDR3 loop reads CASSLQGADADTQYF. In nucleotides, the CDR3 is TGTGCCAGCAGTTTGCAGGGGGCGGATGCAGATACGCAGTATTTT.

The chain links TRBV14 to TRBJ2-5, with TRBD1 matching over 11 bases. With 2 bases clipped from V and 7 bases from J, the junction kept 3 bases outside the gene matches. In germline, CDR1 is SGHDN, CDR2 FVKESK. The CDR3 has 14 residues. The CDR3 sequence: CASSQWGQGGTQYF. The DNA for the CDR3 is TGTGCCAGCAGCCAATGGGGACAGGGGGGGACCCAGTACTTC. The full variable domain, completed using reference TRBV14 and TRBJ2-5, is EAGVTQFPSHSVIEKGQTVTLRCDPISGHDNLYWYRRVMGKEIKFLLHFVKESKQDESGMPNNRFLAERTGGTYSTLKVQPAELEDSGVYFCASSQWGQGGTQYFGPGTRLLVL.

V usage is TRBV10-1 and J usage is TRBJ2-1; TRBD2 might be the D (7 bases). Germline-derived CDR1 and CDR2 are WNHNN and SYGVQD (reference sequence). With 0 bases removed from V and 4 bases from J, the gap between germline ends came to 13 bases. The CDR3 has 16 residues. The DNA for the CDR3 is TGCGCCAGCAGTGAGTCCCGGGGGGCGCGGTACAATGAGCAGTTCTTC. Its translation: CASSESRGARYNEQFF.

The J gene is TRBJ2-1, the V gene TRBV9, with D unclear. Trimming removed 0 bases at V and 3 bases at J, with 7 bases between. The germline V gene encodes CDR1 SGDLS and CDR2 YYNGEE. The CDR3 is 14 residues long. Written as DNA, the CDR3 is TGTGCCAGCAGCGTAGACTCTTACTACAATGAGCAGTTCTTC. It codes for CASSVDSYYNEQFF.

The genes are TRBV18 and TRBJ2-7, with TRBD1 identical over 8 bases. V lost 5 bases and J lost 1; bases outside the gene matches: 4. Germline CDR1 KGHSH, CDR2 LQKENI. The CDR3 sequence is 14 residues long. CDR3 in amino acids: CASSSGQGSYEQYF. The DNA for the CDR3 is TGTGCCAGCTCATCCGGACAGGGATCCTACGAGCAGTACTTC.

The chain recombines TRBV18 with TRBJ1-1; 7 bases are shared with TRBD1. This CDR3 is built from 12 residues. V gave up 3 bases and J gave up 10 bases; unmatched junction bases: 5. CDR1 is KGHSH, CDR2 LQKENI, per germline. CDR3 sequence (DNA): TGTGCCAGCTCACCGGAAAACAGGGGAGCTTTCTTT. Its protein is CASSPENRGAFF.

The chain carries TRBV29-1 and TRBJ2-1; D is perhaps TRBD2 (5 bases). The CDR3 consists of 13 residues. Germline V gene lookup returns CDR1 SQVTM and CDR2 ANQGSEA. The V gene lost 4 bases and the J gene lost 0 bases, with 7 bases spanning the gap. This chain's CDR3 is CSVVGSSYNEQFF. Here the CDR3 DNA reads TGCAGCGTTGTGGGGAGCTCCTACAATGAGCAGTTCTTC.

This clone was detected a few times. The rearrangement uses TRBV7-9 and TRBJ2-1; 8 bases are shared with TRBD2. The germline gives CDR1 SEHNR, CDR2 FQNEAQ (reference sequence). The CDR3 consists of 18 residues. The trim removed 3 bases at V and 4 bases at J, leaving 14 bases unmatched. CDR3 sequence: CASSFYPPSGGRYNEQFF. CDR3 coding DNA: TGTGCCAGCAGCTTCTATCCTCCCAGCGGGGGCCGGTACAATGAGCAGTTCTTC.

The CDR3 here is CASSVVAGSTDTQYF. CDR3 bases: TGTGCCAGCAGCGTAGTAGCGGGGTCCACAGATACGCAGTATTTT. V is TRBV9 and J is TRBJ2-3; TRBD2 aligns across 8 bases. The V segment lost 0 bases and the J segment 2 bases; nucleotides outside the gene matches: 2. The CDR3 length is 15 residues. Per germline, CDR1 SGDLS and CDR2 YYNGEE.

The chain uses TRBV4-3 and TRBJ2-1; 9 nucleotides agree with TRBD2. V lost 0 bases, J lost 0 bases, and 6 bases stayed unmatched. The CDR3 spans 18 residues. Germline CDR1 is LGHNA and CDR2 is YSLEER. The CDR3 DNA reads TGCGCCAGCAGCCAAGACCCAGCGGGGGGAAGCTCCTACAATGAGCAGTTCTTC. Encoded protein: CASSQDPAGGSSYNEQFF.

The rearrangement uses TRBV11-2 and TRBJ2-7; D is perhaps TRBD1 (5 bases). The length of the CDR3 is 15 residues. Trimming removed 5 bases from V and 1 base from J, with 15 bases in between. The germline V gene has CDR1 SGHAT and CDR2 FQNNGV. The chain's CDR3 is CASSRLTVASYEQYF. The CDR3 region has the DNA TGTGCCAGCAGCCGATTGACAGTCGCTTCCTACGAGCAGTACTTC. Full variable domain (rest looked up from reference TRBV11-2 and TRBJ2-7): EAGVAQSPRYKIIEKRQSVAFWCNPISGHATLYWYQQILGQGPKLLIQFQNNGVVDDSQLPKDRFSAERLKGVDSTLKIQPAKLEDSAVYLCASSRLTVASYEQYFGPGTRLTVT.

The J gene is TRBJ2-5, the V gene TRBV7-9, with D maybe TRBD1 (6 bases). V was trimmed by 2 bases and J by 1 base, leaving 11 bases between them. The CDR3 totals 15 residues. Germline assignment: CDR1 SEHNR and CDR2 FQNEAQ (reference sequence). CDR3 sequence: CASSLLGQLQETQYF. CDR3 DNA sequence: TGTGCCAGCAGCTTACTAGGACAGCTCCAAGAGACCCAGTACTTC.

CDR3 protein: CASSAGLAGGSTDTQYF. The CDR3 DNA is TGTGCCAGCAGCGCGGGACTAGCGGGGGGGAGCACAGATACGCAGTATTTT. This chain links TRBV13 with TRBJ2-3; the match to TRBD2 covers 16 bases. V shed 5 bases, J shed 0 bases, and the junction held 2 bases outside the gene matches. Germline CDR1 PRHDT, CDR2 FYEKMQ (reference sequence). This CDR3 spans 17 amino acids.

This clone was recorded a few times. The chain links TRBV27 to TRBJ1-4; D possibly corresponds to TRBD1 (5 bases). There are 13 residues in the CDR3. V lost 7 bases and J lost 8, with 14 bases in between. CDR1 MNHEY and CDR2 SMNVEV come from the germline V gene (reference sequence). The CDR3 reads CASMSGAGEKLFF. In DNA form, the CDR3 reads TGTGCCAGCATGTCTGGGGCAGGGGAAAAACTGTTTTTT.

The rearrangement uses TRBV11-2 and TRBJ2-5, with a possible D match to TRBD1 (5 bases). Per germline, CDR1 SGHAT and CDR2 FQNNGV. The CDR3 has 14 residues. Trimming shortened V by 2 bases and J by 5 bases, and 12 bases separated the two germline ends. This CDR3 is CASSLRAGRETQYF. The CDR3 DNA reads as TGTGCCAGCAGCTTAAGGGCAGGGCGGGAGACCCAGTACTTC.

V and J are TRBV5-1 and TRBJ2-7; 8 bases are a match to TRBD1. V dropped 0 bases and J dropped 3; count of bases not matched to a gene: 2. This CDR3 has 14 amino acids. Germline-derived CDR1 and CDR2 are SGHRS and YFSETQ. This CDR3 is CASSLGQGIYEQYF. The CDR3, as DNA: TGCGCCAGCAGCTTGGGACAGGGGATCTACGAGCAGTACTTC.

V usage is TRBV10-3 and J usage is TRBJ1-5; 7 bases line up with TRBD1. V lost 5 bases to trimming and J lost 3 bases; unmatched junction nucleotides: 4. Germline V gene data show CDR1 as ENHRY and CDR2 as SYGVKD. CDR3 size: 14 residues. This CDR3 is CAISRQGDNQPQHF. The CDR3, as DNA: TGTGCCATCAGTCGACAGGGCGACAATCAGCCCCAGCATTTT.

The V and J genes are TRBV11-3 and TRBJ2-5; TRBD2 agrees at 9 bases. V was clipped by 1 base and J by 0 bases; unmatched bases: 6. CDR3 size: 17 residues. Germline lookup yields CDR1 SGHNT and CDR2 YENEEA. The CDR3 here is CASSLGLLAGNQETQYF. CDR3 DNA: TGTGCCAGCAGCTTAGGTCTCCTAGCGGGGAACCAAGAGACCCAGTACTTC.

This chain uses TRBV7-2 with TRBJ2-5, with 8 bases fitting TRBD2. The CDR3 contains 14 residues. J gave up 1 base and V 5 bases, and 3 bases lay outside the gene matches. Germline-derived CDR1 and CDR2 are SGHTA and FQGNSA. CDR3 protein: CASSPGGGQETQYF. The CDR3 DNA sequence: TGTGCCAGCAGCCCGGGGGGGGGCCAAGAGACCCAGTACTTC.

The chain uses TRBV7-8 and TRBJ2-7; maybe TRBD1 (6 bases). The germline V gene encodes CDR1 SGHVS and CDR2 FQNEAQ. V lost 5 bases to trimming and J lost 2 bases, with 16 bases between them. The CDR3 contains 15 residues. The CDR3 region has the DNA TGTGCCAGCAGCCGCTGGGACACCTCCACCTACGAGCAGTACTTC. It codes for CASSRWDTSTYEQYF.

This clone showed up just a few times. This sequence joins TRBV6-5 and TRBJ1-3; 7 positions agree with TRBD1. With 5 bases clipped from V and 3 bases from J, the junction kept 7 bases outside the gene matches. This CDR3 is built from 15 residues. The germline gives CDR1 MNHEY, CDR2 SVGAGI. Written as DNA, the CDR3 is TGTGCCAGCAGTATCCGACAGGGTGTTGGAAACACCATATATTTT. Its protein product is CASSIRQGVGNTIYF.

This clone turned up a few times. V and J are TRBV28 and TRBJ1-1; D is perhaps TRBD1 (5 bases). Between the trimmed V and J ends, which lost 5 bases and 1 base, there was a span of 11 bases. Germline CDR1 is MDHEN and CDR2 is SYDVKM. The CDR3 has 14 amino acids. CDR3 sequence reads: CASSPQGRNTEAFF. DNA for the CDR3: TGTGCCAGCAGTCCCCAGGGTAGGAACACTGAAGCTTTCTTT.

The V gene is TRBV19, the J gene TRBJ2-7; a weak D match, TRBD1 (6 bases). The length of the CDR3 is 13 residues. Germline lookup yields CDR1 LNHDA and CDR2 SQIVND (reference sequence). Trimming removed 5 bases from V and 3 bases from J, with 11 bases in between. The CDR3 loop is CASSHQGNYEQYF. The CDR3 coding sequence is TGTGCCAGTAGTCATCAGGGGAACTACGAGCAGTACTTC.

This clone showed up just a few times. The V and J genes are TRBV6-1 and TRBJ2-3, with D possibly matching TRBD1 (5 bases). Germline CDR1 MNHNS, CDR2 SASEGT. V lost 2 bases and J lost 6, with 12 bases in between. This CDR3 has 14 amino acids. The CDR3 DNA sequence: TGTGCCAGCAGTGAACTCCAGACAGTTGATACGCAGTATTTT. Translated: CASSELQTVDTQYF.

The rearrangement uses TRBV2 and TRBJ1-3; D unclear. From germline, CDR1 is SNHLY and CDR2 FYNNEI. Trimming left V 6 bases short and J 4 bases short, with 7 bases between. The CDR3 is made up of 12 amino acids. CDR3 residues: CASRVGGNTIYF. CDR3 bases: TGTGCCAGCAGGGTTGGCGGAAACACCATATATTTT.

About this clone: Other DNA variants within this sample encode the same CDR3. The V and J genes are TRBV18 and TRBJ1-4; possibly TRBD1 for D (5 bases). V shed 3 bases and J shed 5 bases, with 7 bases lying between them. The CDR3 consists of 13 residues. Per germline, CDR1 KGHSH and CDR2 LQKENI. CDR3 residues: CASSPGGNEKLFF. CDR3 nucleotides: TGTGCCAGCTCACCGGGGGGGAATGAAAAACTGTTTTTT.